This entry lists 32 T cell receptor beta chains sequenced from one sample in a study of T-cell reconstitution after alpha-beta-depleted transplantation in children. Unique molecular identifiers were incorporated into the prepared TCRbeta library. TCRdb redid the calling of the PCR reads with MiXCR, one entry per CDR3 protein. The repertoire holds a few hundred thousand distinct CDR3 sequences, with roughly an eighth as singletons. The starting material was PBMCs from the stem cell graft donor, obtained from the stem cell graft. These receptors were obtained from a human donor who donated a stem cell graft to a child with combined immunodeficiency.

The chain couples TRBV6-2 or TRBV6-3 to TRBJ2-1; 9 nucleotides match TRBD1. The CDR3 covers 17 residues. Germline lookup yields CDR1 MNHEY and CDR2 SVGEGT. The V and J ends lost 0 bases and 5 bases, in that order; junction bases with no gene match: 8. For the CDR3, the DNA is TGTGCCAGCAGTTACTCGTTTAGACAGGGGGACAACAATGAGCAGTTCTTC. Protein: CASSYSFRQGDNNEQFF.

This clonotype has a count of ten or more. This chain uses TRBV7-9 with TRBJ2-5; D is perhaps TRBD1 (6 bases). The CDR3 has 15 amino acids. Trimming removed 4 bases from V and 5 bases from J, with 17 bases in between. Germline CDR1 and CDR2: SEHNR and FQNEAQ (reference sequence). CDR3 DNA: TGTGCCAGCAGCTCTCCTACAGGGTCTATGGAGACCCAGTACTTC. It translates to CASSSPTGSMETQYF. The variable domain in full, completed from reference TRBV7-9 and TRBJ2-5, reads DTGVSQNPRHKITKRGQNVTFRCDPISEHNRLYWYRQTLGQGPEFLTYFQNEAQLEKSRLLSDRFSAERPKGSFSTLEIQRTEQGDSAMYLCASSSPTGSMETQYFGPGTRLLVL.

Ten or more counts support this clonotype. This chain joins TRBV19 and TRBJ1-2; 7 nucleotides agree with TRBD1. J was trimmed by 6 bases and V by 6 bases; bases with no gene match: 1. Per the germline V gene, CDR1 is LNHDA and CDR2 is SQIVND (reference sequence). CDR3 size: 11 residues. The CDR3 protein is CASRQGDGYTF. The CDR3 nucleotides read TGTGCCAGTAGGCAGGGGGATGGCTACACCTTC.

This clonotype showed up many times. This chain connects TRBV5-1 to TRBJ2-1, with D possibly TRBD1 on 7 matching bases. The V end lost 0 bases, the J end lost 6 bases, and 16 bases lay between the germline ends. This CDR3 is 16 amino acids long. From germline, CDR1 is SGHRS and CDR2 YFSETQ. CDR3 DNA sequence: TGCGCCAGCAGCTTGGACGCCAGGGGGGAAGGCAATGAGCAGTTCTTC. It is translated as CASSLDARGEGNEQFF. The variable domain in full, with the rest retrieved from reference TRBV5-1 and TRBJ2-1, is KAGVTQTPRYLIKTRGQQVTLSCSPISGHRSVSWYQQTPGQGLQFLFEYFSETQRNKGNFPGRFSGRQFSNSRSEMNVSTLELGDSALYLCASSLDARGEGNEQFFGPGTRLTVL.

This clonotype was seen more than once but under ten times. The rearrangement links TRBV7-2 to TRBJ2-7; D gene unclear. Germline CDR1 reads SGHTA; CDR2 reads FQGNSA. Trimming removed 6 bases from V and 6 bases from J, with 15 bases in between. The length of the CDR3 is 13 residues. CDR3 coding DNA: TGTGCCAGCAGTCAGATCGCAATGGGCGAGCAGTACTTC. Its translation: CASSQIAMGEQYF.

A few counts support this clonotype. This chain links TRBV12-3 or TRBV12-4 with TRBJ1-2; 11 bases fit TRBD1. Losses at the gene ends were 1 base for V and 7 bases for J; bases not matched to a gene: 5. This CDR3 is 15 amino acids long. As DNA, the CDR3 is TGTGCCAGCAGTTTAGGGACAGGGGGCGCACGTGGCTACACCTTC. The encoded protein is CASSLGTGGARGYTF.

V is TRBV5-6 and J is TRBJ2-2; 10 bases map to TRBD1. The V and J ends lost 5 bases and 3 bases, in that order; junction bases with no gene match: 7. The CDR3 is 16 residues long. CDR1 SGHDT and CDR2 YYEEEE come from the germline V gene. As DNA, the CDR3 is TGTGCCAGCAGTTCTGGACAGGGGGTATACACCGGGGAGCTGTTTTTT. It translates to CASSSGQGVYTGELFF.

With regard to this clonotype: A much larger clone lies a single base off, so this may be a read error. J is TRBJ1-2 and V is TRBV7-2, with 9 bases matching TRBD1. The CDR3 covers 15 residues. Germline V gives CDR1 SGHTA, CDR2 FQGNSA. The CDR3 nucleotides are TGTGCCAGCAGCTTAGTGCGGGGACAGGGAGGCGGCTGCACCTTC. Its translation: CASSLVRGQGGGCTF.

J is TRBJ2-7 and V is TRBV20-1, with 9 positions matching TRBD2. There are 15 residues in the CDR3. Germline V lookup: CDR1 DFQATT, CDR2 SNEGSKA (reference sequence). The V gene end was trimmed by 4 bases and the J gene end by 3 bases; junction bases not matched to a gene: 10. CDR3 in amino acids: CSAKAETSGFYEQYF. The CDR3 nucleotides read TGCAGTGCTAAAGCTGAGACTAGCGGCTTCTACGAGCAGTACTTC.

This clonotype was seen at least ten times. The CDR3 protein is CASSAGTGYYEQYF. Here the CDR3 DNA reads TGTGCCAGCAGTGCCGGGACAGGGTACTACGAGCAGTACTTC. The rearrangement joins TRBV27 to TRBJ2-7; 9 bases align to TRBD1. Germline values: CDR1 MNHEY, CDR2 SMNVEV (reference sequence). J gave up 3 bases and V 5 bases, and 5 bases lay outside the gene matches. This CDR3 has 14 amino acids.

The rearrangement joins TRBV7-3 to TRBJ2-7; D is possibly TRBD1 or TRBD2 (5 bases each). This CDR3 is 15 amino acids long. V was pared by 4 bases and J by 3 bases, with 16 bases between. Germline CDR1 SGHTA, CDR2 FQGTGA. The CDR3, as DNA: TGTGCCAGCAGCTCCGGATCGGGGACGGGCTACGAGCAGTACTTC. It yields the protein CASSSGSGTGYEQYF.

The rearrangement links TRBV6-2 or TRBV6-3 to TRBJ2-1; weak D call: TRBD2 (6 bases). Per germline, CDR1 MNHEY and CDR2 SVGEGT. V lost 5 bases to trimming and J lost 9 bases, with 20 bases between them. CDR3 length: 15 amino acids. The CDR3 loop reads CASSDPRGFRTEQFF. In nucleotides, the CDR3 is TGTGCCAGCAGTGACCCCCGGGGGTTTCGAACTGAGCAGTTCTTC.

This clonotype was found a few times. The chain employs TRBV12-3 or TRBV12-4 and TRBJ1-5, with D perhaps TRBD1 (5 bases). The CDR3 extends over 15 amino acids. The V end was cut by 8 bases, the J end by 6 bases, with 20 bases between. As DNA, the CDR3 is TGTGCCAGCGACACCGGGACGGAACGACGTCAGCCCCAGCATTTT. Its protein product is CASDTGTERRQPQHF.

This clonotype was observed a handful of times. The V call is TRBV7-9, the J call TRBJ2-3, with D maybe TRBD2 (6 bases). Trimming cost V 1 base and J 2 bases, with 16 bases left between them. The germline gives CDR1 SEHNR, CDR2 FQNEAQ (reference sequence). This CDR3 is built from 17 residues. The CDR3 reads CASSLDIGGRNTDTQYF. The CDR3 bases are TGTGCCAGCAGCTTAGATATAGGAGGGCGGAACACAGATACGCAGTATTTT.

This clonotype was seen many times. This chain uses TRBV12-3 or TRBV12-4 with TRBJ2-7; the D is unclear. The CDR3 is 11 amino acids. Trimming stripped 8 bases from V and 5 bases from J, with 10 bases between. In DNA, the CDR3 is TGTGCCAGCTCGAACCTTGACGAGCAGTACTTC. This encodes CASSNLDEQYF.

This clonotype was observed many times. J is TRBJ1-1 and V is TRBV4-2; D gene unclear. V dropped 2 bases and J dropped 5 bases, with 9 bases sitting between them. CDR3 length: 13 amino acids. Germline lookup yields CDR1 LGHNA and CDR2 YNFKEQ. The CDR3 reads CASSQPDKTEAFF. As DNA, the CDR3 is TGTGCCAGCAGCCAACCTGACAAAACTGAAGCTTTCTTT.

This clonotype was seen at least ten times. The V call is TRBV24-1, the J call TRBJ2-7; D unclear. The CDR3 totals 13 residues. The V and J ends lost 4 bases and 7 bases respectively, with 13 bases between them. Germline CDR1 reads KGHDR; CDR2 reads SFDVKD. The CDR3, as DNA: TGTGCCACCAGTGAGGGTCCTTTTGGGGAGCAGTACTTC. Protein: CATSEGPFGEQYF.

This clonotype was seen repeatedly, ten times or more. This rearrangement joins TRBV6-5 to TRBJ2-5; D could derive from TRBD1 or TRBD2 (6 bases each). The V and J ends lost 5 bases and 5 bases respectively, with 18 bases between them. Per germline, CDR1 MNHEY and CDR2 SVGAGI. There are 15 residues in the CDR3. The DNA of the CDR3 is TGTGCCAGCAGTCACCCCTCGGGGGCCCAGGAGACCCAGTACTTC. It encodes CASSHPSGAQETQYF.

Here the CDR3 reads CAWSRQGGNTGELFF. The CDR3 coding sequence is TGTGCCTGGAGTCGGCAGGGGGGAAACACCGGGGAGCTGTTTTTT. The gene calls are TRBV30 and TRBJ2-2; D may be TRBD1 (7 bases). CDR1 is GTSNPN and CDR2 is SVGIG in the germline V gene (reference sequence). V lost 2 bases, J lost 2 bases, and 12 bases lay in between. The CDR3 is 15 residues long.

This clonotype was detected ten times or more. CDR3 bases: TGTGCCAGTAGACCCTCCGACAGGGGGGAAACCGGGGAGCTGTTTTTT. Its protein is CASRPSDRGETGELFF. The genes are TRBV19 and TRBJ2-2; 9 nucleotides match TRBD1. The CDR3 is made up of 16 amino acids. Germline V CDR1 and CDR2: LNHDA, SQIVND (reference sequence). V trimming: 6 bases; J trimming: 5 bases; junction bases outside the gene matches: 10.

This clonotype was seen a few times. The chain carries TRBV12-3 or TRBV12-4 and TRBJ2-1; 10 bases line up with TRBD2. The CDR3 has 17 amino acids. V shed 3 bases, J shed 5 bases, and the junction held 10 bases outside the gene matches. Here the CDR3 DNA reads TGTGCCAGCAGTTTTTTGTGGCTAGCGGGAGTTAACAATGAGCAGTTCTTC. It is translated as CASSFLWLAGVNNEQFF.

This clonotype was counted only a few times. The chain couples TRBV6-5 to TRBJ2-2; D perhaps matches TRBD1 (5 bases). The CDR3 runs 15 residues. Trimming removed 2 bases from V and 5 bases from J, with 12 bases in between. Per germline, CDR1 MNHEY and CDR2 SVGAGI. CDR3 sequence (DNA): TGTGCCAGCAGTTACGACAGCCTAGATACCGGGGAGCTGTTTTTT. Encoded protein: CASSYDSLDTGELFF.

The rearrangement uses TRBV2 and TRBJ2-1; TRBD1 agrees at 9 bases. Germline V CDR1 and CDR2: SNHLY, FYNNEI. CDR3 length: 14 amino acids. J gave up 9 bases and V 5 bases, and 8 bases lay outside the gene matches. The CDR3 bases are TGTGCCAGCAGTACCGGGACAGGGTGGTCTGAGCAGTTCTTC. Translation: CASSTGTGWSEQFF.

In its sample, this clonotype was seen many times. This chain uses TRBV5-1 with TRBJ2-7, with a weak D call TRBD1 (6 bases). The CDR3 is made up of 14 amino acids. Trimming left V 0 bases short and J 1 base short, with 8 bases between. Germline CDR1 reads SGHRS; CDR2 reads YFSETQ. In DNA, the CDR3 is TGCGCCAGCAGCTTGGCGGACAGATCCTACGAGCAGTACTTC. Protein sequence: CASSLADRSYEQYF.

The rearrangement links TRBV5-6 to TRBJ1-6; no definite D call. Germline V gives CDR1 SGHDT, CDR2 YYEEEE. V was shortened by 4 bases and J by 10 bases, with 9 bases between the two germline ends. The CDR3 is 12 amino acids. CDR3 in amino acids: CASSNLLSPLHF. CDR3 coding DNA: TGTGCCAGCAGCAACTTACTATCACCCCTCCACTTT.

This clonotype was recorded a few times. The CDR3 coding sequence is TGCGCCAGCAGCTTGTATTCAGGGGGCGATTCACCCCTCCACTTT. As protein: CASSLYSGGDSPLHF. The chain is built from TRBV5-1 and TRBJ1-6, with 8 bases fitting TRBD1. This CDR3 spans 15 amino acids. The V gene end was trimmed by 1 base and the J gene end by 8 bases; junction bases not matched to a gene: 5. Germline CDR1 is SGHRS and CDR2 is YFSETQ.

This clonotype was recorded a few times. The rearrangement links TRBV5-1 to TRBJ1-5; D not certain. The CDR3 is made up of 13 amino acids. The V end was cut by 8 bases, the J end by 3 bases, with 12 bases between. Germline V CDR1 and CDR2: SGHRS, YFSETQ. CDR3 coding DNA: TGCGCCAGTGGGGTAGGACCCAATCAGCCCCAGCATTTT. Residues: CASGVGPNQPQHF. Based on the CDR3 plus reference TRBV5-1 and TRBJ1-5, the full variable domain is KAGVTQTPRYLIKTRGQQVTLSCSPISGHRSVSWYQQTPGQGLQFLFEYFSETQRNKGNFPGRFSGRQFSNSRSEMNVSTLELGDSALYLCASGVGPNQPQHFGDGTRLSIL.

The chain carries TRBV2 and TRBJ2-5; TRBD1 is a possible D gene (5 bases). The V gene lost 5 bases and the J gene lost 1 base, with 14 bases spanning the gap. The CDR3 spans 15 residues. Germline CDR1 SNHLY, CDR2 FYNNEI. The CDR3 DNA is TGTGCCAGCAGTTTAGTACAGGAGATCCAAGAGACCCAGTACTTC. Protein: CASSLVQEIQETQYF. The variable domain in full, completed from reference TRBV2 and TRBJ2-5, reads EPEVTQTPSHQVTQMGQEVILRCVPISNHLYFYWYRQILGQKVEFLVSFYNNEISEKSEIFDDQFSVERPDGSNFTLKIRSTKLEDSAMYFCASSLVQEIQETQYFGPGTRLLVL.

In its sample, this clonotype was seen many times. The chain joins TRBV28 to TRBJ2-3; no firm D call. Germline CDR1 and CDR2: MDHEN and SYDVKM. There are 15 residues in the CDR3. V lost 3 bases to trimming and J lost 0 bases, with 10 bases between them. CDR3 protein: CASSLAQPSTDTQYF. For the CDR3, the DNA is TGTGCCAGCAGTTTGGCACAGCCAAGCACAGATACGCAGTATTTT.

This clonotype was seen repeatedly, ten times or more. This chain joins TRBV7-2 and TRBJ2-1; 7 nucleotides line up with TRBD2. Germline V gene sequence: CDR1 SGHTA, CDR2 FQGNSA. Trimming at V came to 8 bases and at J to 5 bases, leaving 9 bases not matched to a gene. This CDR3 spans 14 amino acids. The CDR3 loop is CASLYSGEHNEQFF. In nucleotides, the CDR3 is TGTGCCAGCCTCTACAGCGGGGAACACAATGAGCAGTTCTTC. The variable domain in full, with the rest retrieved from reference TRBV7-2 and TRBJ2-1, is GAGVSQSPSNKVTEKGKDVELRCDPISGHTALYWYRQSLGQGLEFLIYFQGNSAPDKSGLPSDRFSAERTGGSVSTLTIQRTQQEDSAVYLCASLYSGEHNEQFFGPGTRLTVL.

This clonotype appeared many times. This chain links TRBV7-9 with TRBJ2-3; no definite D call. The CDR3 is 14 residues long. CDR1 and CDR2 from the germline V gene are SEHNR and FQNEAQ (reference sequence). V lost 1 base and J lost 10, with 15 bases in between. The CDR3: CASSLDSALSSQYF. In nucleotides, the CDR3 is TGTGCCAGCAGCTTAGACAGCGCCCTATCCTCGCAGTATTTT. Drawing the rest from reference TRBV7-9 and TRBJ2-3, the complete variable domain is DTGVSQNPRHKITKRGQNVTFRCDPISEHNRLYWYRQTLGQGPEFLTYFQNEAQLEKSRLLSDRFSAERPKGSFSTLEIQRTEQGDSAMYLCASSLDSALSSQYFGPGTRLTVL.

This clonotype was observed at least ten times. The CDR3 sequence: CASSLVGQGDTGELFF. CDR3 bases: TGCGCCAGCAGCTTGGTTGGACAGGGGGACACCGGGGAGCTGTTTTTT. This chain links TRBV5-1 with TRBJ2-2; 10 nucleotides align to TRBD1. Germline values: CDR1 SGHRS, CDR2 YFSETQ. This CDR3 has 16 residues. V shed 0 bases and J 3 bases; nucleotides not matched to a gene: 2.